This TCR beta chain was captured in a study of T cell repertoires in cytomegalovirus infection. Study details: Indications of both CMV infection and matching HLA type were provided by public TCR beta signatures. Broader study findings: Dominant in the ex vivo response were TCR beta clonotypes restricted by HLA-C and specific for CMV. Summed public TCR beta family frequency identified CMV carriers bearing the relevant HLA.

The J segment lost 6 bases and the V segment lost 4 bases, leaving 3 bases of the junction unmatched. CDR3 length equals 13 residues. CDR1 and CDR2 (germline): DFQATT, SNEGSKA (reference sequence). This clonotype was observed a handful of times. Its antigen remains unidentified. TCRdb reprocessed the reads with MiXCR, giving one entry per CDR3 protein. The sample holds around 310,000 distinct CDR3 sequences, 15% to 20% seen once. The sample comprised PBMCs. This TCR derives from a human donor in good health (CMV status not recorded). Some clones in this sample may be carry-over from other donors' samples. The gene calls are TRBV20-1 and TRBJ2-1; 10 positions agree with TRBD1. The DNA of the CDR3 is TGCAGTGCTACCGGGACAGGGGTCAATGAGCAGTTCTTC. Translated: CSATGTGVNEQFF.